This T cell receptor beta chain was sequenced during a study of control samples from healthy donors and cancer patients. V was trimmed by 8 bases and J by 2 bases, leaving 15 bases between them. The CDR3 is 14 amino acids. CDR1 is SEHNR, CDR2 FQNEAQ, per germline (reference sequence). The repertoire was sequenced with immunoSEQ multiplex PCR; TCRdb's copy has only in-frame clones and lacks some. This sample has around 110,000 clones, with about 94% found just once. This clonotype was sampled from a man aged 25-45 years in good health. Sequencing was carried out using blood. The rearrangement links TRBV7-9 to TRBJ1-1; unclear D gene. CDR3 DNA: TGTGCCAGCGGGATCGCACAACTCAACACTGAAGCTTTCTTT. Its translation is CASGIAQLNTEAFF.